The text below deals with one T cell receptor beta chain. Its antigen is currently not known. Qualities for individual bases were not recorded, and no much larger clone is one base off. The entry originates in a study of blood T cell repertoires in COVID-19 (dated by TCRdb to about 2020). Background on the whole study: Samples from collaborators originated in the United States, Italy and Spain and spanned both the acute and convalescent phases of COVID-19. The material from the prospective study consisted of cDNA or gDNA derived from T cells, B-cell-depleted T cells, or PBMCs. Where available, HLA class I and class II types were obtained from metadata supplied by the sample provider rather than from assay-based typing. The dataset comprised deeply sampled blood TCRbeta repertoires from subjects exposed to, actively infected with, or recovered from COVID-19. Samples came from the ongoing ImmuneRACE study (first 160 participants) plus 1,254 subjects from 6 global collaborators. The repertoires were released in a freely available public database meant as a resource for research on the immune response to SARS-CoV-2. Nearly every sample came with metadata listing a de-identified subject ID, COVID-19 status, age in years and sex. What the research found in general, with its limitations: How much clinical and demographic metadata was included differed by source and by participant, and the metadata was provided uncurated.

From the cysteine up to the phenylalanine, the CDR3 has a length of 14 residues. Only the CDR3 portion is preserved as DNA: 42 bases, with reading frame beginning at the first base. V is trimmed back by 4 bases and J by 8 bases, and the junction contains 6 bases that no gene match accounts for. Based on the germline V gene, the CDR1 and CDR2 sequences are SGHRS and YFSETQ. TCRbeta CDR3 regions were amplified from genomic DNA using the immunoSEQ Assay, a bias-controlled multiplex PCR. The study's processing was this. The number of nucleated cells in each sample was estimated from the amplification of reference gene primers within the assay. To quantify the absolute abundance of each unique TCRbeta CDR3 rearrangement, sequence reads were collapsed and filtered. For each sample, productive Simpson clonality was calculated by taking the square root of Simpson's diversity index across productive rearrangements. The clones in this table, taken by TCRdb from immuneACCESS, are in-frame only. Not every clone is retained; where verified, under half of the shortfall comes from an unresolved V gene, and the cause of the rest is unknown. D and trimming were read from the DNA, whereas the V and J calls and clone size are those reported in that table. Here the sample has over 45,000 clones; around 85% occur a single time. About 3.2% of the sample belongs to the ten largest clones.

Collaborating institutions collected whole blood in K2EDTA tubes following their own protocols. For TCRbeta analysis, collaborators shipped samples in one of three forms: frozen whole blood, isolated PBMCs, or DNA extracted from either of those sample types. In this chain, TRBV5-1 is recombined with TRBJ1-2; TRBD1 matches 12 bases in the middle. The origin of this receptor is a woman older than 75 with acute or convalescent COVID-19. The sample consisted of peripheral blood. The CDR3 region: CASSAGTGGYGYTF. The DNA reads TGCGCCAGCAGCGCTGGGACAGGGGGCTACGGCTACACCTTC. The reference TRBV5-1 and TRBJ1-2 proteins fill in what lies around the CDR3, so the full variable domain reads KAGVTQTPRYLIKTRGQQVTLSCSPISGHRSVSWYQQTPGQGLQFLFEYFSETQRNKGNFPGRFSGRQFSNSRSEMNVSTLELGDSALYLCASSAGTGGYGYTFGSGTRLTVV.